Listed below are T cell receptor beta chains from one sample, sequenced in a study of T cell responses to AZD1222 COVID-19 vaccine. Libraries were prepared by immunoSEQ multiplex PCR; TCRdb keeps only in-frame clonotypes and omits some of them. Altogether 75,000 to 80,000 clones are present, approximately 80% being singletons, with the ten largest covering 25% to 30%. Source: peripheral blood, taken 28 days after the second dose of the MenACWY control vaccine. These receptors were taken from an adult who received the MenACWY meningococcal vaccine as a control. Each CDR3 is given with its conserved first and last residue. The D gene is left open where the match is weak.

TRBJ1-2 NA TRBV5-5 CASSPTGTFSNYGYTF
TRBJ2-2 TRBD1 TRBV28 CASGGTGITGELFF
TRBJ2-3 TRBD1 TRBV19 CASSRTGDTQYF
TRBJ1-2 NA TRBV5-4 CASSPLAGLRASTYGYTF
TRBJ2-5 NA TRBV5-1 CASSFEGGRETQYF
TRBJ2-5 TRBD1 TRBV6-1 CASSEGDRGLQETQYF
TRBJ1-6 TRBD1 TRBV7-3 CASSLGTVNSPLHF
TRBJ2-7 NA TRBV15 CATSRDRWDGTYEQYF
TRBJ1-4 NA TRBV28 CASSLSPYPGRGEKLFF
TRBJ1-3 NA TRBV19 CASSLGSSGNTIYF
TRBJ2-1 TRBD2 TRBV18 CASSPALMGLAGNNEQFF
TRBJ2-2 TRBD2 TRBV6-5 CASSLVGGTGELFF
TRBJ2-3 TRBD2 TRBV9 CASSARTSESTDTQYF
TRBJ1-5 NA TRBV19 CASSILVTLRRQPQHF
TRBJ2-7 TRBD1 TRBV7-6 CASSSLPGDSYEQYF
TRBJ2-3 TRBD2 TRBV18 CASSGLAGSTDTQYF
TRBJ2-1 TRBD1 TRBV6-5 CASSQWGQNEQFF
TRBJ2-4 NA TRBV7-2 CASSLGSGSPITFQYF
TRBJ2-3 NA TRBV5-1 CASSLEGQLTDTQYF
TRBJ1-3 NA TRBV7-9 CASSSPPGEISGNTIYF
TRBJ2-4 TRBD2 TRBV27 CASSYSGEEGNIQYF
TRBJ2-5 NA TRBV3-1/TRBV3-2 CASSQGRGFQETQYF
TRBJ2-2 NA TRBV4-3 CASSQELAGPGELFF
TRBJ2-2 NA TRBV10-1 CGRLERVTGELFF
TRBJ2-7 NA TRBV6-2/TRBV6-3 CASSESSYEQYF
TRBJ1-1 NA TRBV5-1 CASKKSPMNTEAFF
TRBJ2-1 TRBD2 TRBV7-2 CASSPGTSGTHEQFF
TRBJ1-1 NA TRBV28 CASSYLHLTDPTEAFF
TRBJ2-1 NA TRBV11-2 CASSFNNEQFF
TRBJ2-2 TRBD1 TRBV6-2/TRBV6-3 CASSKGQGLGIANTGELFF